Ten or more counts support the clone carrying this TCR beta chain. Researchers took RNA transcripts and amplified the TCR beta CDR3 regions from them. The HTBI primer set drove a first-round RT-PCR of the TCR CDR3. Each CDR3 protein is one row after TCRdb ran MiXCR on the multiplex PCR reads. The sample includes roughly 740,000 distinct CDR3 sequences, about 15% of them seen just once. The study defined stable Graves' hyperthyroidism as no ophthalmopathy progression within 18 months. This entry is derived from a study of T cells in Graves' hyperthyroidism and ophthalmopathy. About the study: Prior to any treatment, at the point of initial diagnosis, peripheral blood was collected.

This CDR3 spans 13 amino acids. CDR1 is MDHEN and CDR2 is SYDVKM in the germline V gene. Trimming removed 7 bases at V and 1 base at J, with 10 bases between. The sequencing input was blood. The chain is built from TRBV28 and TRBJ1-1; D gene ambiguous. The receptor was isolated from a man in his late teens or twenties with Graves' hyperthyroidism. The DNA for the CDR3 is TGTGCCAGCAATCCGTATGGGAACACTGAAGCTTTCTTT. Its translation is CASNPYGNTEAFF.